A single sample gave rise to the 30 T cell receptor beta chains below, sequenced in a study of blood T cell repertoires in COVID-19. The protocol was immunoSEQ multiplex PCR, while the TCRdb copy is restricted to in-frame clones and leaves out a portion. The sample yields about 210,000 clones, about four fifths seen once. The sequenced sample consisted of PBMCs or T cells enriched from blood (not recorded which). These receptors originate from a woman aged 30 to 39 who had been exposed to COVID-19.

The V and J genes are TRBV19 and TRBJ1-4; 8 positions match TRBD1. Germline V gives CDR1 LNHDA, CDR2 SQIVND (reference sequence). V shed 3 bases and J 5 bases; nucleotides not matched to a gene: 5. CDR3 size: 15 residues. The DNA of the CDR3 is TGTGCCAGTAGTATCAATCGACAGGGGAATGAAAAACTGTTTTTT. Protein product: CASSINRQGNEKLFF.

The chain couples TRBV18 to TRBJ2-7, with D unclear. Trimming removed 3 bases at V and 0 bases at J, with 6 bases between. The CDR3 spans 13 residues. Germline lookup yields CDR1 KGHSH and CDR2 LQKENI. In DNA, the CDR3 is TGTGCCAGCTCACCTGCGAGCTCCTACGAGCAGTACTTC. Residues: CASSPASSYEQYF.

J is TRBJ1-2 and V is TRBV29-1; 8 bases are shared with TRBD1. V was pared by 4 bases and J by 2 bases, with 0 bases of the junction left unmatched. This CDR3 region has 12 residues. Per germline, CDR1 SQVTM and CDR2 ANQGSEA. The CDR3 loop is CSVGQGNYGYTF. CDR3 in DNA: TGCAGCGTTGGACAGGGGAACTATGGCTACACCTTC.

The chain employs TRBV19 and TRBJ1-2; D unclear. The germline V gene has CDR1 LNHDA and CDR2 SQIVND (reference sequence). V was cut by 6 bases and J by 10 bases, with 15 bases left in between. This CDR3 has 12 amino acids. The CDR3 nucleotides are TGTGCCAGTAGCCTTGGACTTACTTACTACACCTTC. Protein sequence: CASSLGLTYYTF.

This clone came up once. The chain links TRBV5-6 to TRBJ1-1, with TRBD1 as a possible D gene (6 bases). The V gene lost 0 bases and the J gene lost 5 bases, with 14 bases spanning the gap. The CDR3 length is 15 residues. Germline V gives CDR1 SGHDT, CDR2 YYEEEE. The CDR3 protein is CASSLEQGLVTEAFF. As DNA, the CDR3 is TGTGCCAGCAGCTTGGAGCAGGGGCTGGTTACTGAAGCTTTCTTT.

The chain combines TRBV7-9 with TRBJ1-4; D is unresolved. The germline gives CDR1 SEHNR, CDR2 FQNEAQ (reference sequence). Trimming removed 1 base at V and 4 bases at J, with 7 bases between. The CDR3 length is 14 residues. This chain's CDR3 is CASSLGQDNEKLFF. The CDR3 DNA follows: TGTGCCAGCAGCTTAGGCCAGGATAATGAAAAACTGTTTTTT.

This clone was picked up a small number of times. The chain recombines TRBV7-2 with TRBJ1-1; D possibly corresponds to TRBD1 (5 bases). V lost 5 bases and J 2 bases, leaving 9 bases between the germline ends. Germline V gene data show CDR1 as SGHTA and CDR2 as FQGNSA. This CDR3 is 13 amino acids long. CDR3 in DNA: TGTGCCAGCAGCCAAAGGGGAAACACTGAAGCTTTCTTT. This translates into CASSQRGNTEAFF.

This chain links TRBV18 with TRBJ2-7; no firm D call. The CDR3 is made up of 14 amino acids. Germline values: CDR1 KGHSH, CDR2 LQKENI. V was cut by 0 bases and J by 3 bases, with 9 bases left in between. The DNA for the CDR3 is TGTGCCAGCTCACCACCAGGAGATTTCTACGAGCAGTACTTC. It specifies CASSPPGDFYEQYF.

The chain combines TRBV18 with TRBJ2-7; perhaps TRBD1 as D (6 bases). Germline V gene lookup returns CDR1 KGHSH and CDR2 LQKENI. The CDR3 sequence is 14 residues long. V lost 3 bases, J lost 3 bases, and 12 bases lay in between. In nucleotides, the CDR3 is TGTGCCAGCTCACCTGGAATCAGGGGCTACGAGCAGTACTTC. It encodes CASSPGIRGYEQYF.

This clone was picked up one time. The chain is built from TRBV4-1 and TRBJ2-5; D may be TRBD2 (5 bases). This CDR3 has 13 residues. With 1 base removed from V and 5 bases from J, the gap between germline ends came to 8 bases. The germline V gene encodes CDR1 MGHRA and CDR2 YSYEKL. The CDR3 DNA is TGCGCCAGCAGCCAAGTAGCGATGGAGACCCAGTACTTC. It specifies CASSQVAMETQYF.

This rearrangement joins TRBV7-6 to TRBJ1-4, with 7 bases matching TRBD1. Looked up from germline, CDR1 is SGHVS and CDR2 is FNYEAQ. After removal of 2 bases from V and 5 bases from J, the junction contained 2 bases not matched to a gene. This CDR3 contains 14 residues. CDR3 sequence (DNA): TGTGCCAGCAGCTTAAGGGGGCCGAATGAAAAACTGTTTTTT. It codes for CASSLRGPNEKLFF. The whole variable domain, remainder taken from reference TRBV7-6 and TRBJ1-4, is GAGVSQSPRYKVTKRGQDVALRCDPISGHVSLYWYRQALGQGPEFLTYFNYEAQQDKSGLPNDRFSAERPEGSISTLTIQRTEQRDSAMYRCASSLRGPNEKLFFGSGTQLSVL.

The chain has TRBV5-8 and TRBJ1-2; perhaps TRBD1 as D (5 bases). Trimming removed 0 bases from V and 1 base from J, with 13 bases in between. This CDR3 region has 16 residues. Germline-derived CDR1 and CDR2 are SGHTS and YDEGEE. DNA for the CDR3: TGTGCCAGCAGCTTGGCCTTAGGACAAAATAACTATGGCTACACCTTC. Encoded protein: CASSLALGQNNYGYTF. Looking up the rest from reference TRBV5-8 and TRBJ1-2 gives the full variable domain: EAGVTQSPTHLIKTRGQQATLRCSPISGHTSVYWYQQALGLGLQFLLWYDEGEERNRGNFPPRFSGRQFPNYSSELNVNALELEDSALYLCASSLALGQNNYGYTFGSGTRLTVV.

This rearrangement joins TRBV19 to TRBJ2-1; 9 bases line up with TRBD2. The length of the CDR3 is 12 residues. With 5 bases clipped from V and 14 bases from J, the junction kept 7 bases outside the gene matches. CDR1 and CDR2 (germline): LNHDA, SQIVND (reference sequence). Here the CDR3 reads CASSLGGGAKFF. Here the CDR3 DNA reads TGTGCCAGTAGTCTGGGCGGGGGGGCTAAGTTCTTC.

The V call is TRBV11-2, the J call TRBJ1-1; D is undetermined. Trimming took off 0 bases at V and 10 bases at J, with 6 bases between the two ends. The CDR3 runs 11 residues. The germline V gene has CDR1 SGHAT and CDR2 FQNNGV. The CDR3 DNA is TGTGCCAGCAGCTTAGACCGGGGAGCTTTCTTT. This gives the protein CASSLDRGAFF.

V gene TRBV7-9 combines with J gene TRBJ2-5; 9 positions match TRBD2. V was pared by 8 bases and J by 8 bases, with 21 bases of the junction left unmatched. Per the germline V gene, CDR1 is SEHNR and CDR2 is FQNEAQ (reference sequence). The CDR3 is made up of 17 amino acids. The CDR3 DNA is TGTGCCAGCCCTAAACCCGGGACAGCGGGGGGACCGATTACCCAGTACTTC. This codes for CASPKPGTAGGPITQYF.

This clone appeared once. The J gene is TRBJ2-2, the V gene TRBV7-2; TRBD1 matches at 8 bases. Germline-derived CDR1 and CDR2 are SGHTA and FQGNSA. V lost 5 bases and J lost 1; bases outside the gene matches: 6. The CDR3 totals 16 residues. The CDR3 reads CASSPGQGGNTGELFF. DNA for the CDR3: TGTGCCAGCAGCCCCGGACAGGGCGGGAACACCGGGGAGCTGTTTTTT.

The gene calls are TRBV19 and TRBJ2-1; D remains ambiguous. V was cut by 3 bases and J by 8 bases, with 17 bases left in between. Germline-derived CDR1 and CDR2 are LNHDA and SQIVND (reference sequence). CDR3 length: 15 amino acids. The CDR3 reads CASSITPGSDDEQFF. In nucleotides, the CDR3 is TGTGCCAGTAGTATTACCCCGGGTAGTGACGATGAGCAGTTCTTC.

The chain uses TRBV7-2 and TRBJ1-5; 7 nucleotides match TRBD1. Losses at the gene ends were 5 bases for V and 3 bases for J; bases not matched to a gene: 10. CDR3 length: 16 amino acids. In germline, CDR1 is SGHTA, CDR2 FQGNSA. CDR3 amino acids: CASSPTRGGYNQPQHF. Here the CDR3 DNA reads TGTGCCAGCAGCCCAACCCGAGGGGGCTACAATCAGCCCCAGCATTTT.

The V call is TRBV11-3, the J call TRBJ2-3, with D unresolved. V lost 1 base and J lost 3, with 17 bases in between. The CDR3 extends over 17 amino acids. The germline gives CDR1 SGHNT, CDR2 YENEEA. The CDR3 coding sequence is TGTGCCAGCAGCTTAGGGTCTACTTATGCTCCGACAGATACGCAGTATTTT. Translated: CASSLGSTYAPTDTQYF.

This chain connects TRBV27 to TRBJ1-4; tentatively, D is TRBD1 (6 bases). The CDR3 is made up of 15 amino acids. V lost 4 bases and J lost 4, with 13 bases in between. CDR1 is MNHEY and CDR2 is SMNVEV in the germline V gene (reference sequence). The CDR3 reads CASSSYREGNEKLFF. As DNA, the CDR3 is TGTGCCAGCAGTTCCTACAGGGAGGGTAATGAAAAACTGTTTTTT.

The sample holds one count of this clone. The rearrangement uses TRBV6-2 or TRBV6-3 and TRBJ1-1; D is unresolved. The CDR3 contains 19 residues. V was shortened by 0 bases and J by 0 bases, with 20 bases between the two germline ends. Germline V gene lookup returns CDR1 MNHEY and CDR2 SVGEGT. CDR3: CASSYSMAGFAFMNTEAFF. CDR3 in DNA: TGTGCCAGCAGTTACTCGATGGCGGGATTTGCATTCATGAACACTGAAGCTTTCTTT.

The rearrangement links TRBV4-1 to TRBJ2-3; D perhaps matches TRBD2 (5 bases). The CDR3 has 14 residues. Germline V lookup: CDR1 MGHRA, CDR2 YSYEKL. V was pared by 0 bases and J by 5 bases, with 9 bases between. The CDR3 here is CASSQEAGIDTQYF. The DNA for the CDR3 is TGCGCCAGCAGCCAAGAGGCGGGCATAGATACGCAGTATTTT.

DNA of the CDR3: TGCGCCAGCAGCTTTGGTAACAGGGACACAGATACGCAGTATTTT. Its protein is CASSFGNRDTDTQYF. V is TRBV5-1 and J is TRBJ2-3; TRBD1 might be the D (6 bases). Germline V gene sequence: CDR1 SGHRS, CDR2 YFSETQ. V dropped 2 bases and J dropped 2 bases, with 12 bases sitting between them. The CDR3 contains 15 residues.

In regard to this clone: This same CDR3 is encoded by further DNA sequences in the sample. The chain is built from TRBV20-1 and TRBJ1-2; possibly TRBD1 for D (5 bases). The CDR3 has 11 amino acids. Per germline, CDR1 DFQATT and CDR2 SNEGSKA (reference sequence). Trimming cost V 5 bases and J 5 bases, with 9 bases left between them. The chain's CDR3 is CSARDYYGYTF. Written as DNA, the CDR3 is TGCAGTGCTCGGGACTATTATGGCTACACCTTC.

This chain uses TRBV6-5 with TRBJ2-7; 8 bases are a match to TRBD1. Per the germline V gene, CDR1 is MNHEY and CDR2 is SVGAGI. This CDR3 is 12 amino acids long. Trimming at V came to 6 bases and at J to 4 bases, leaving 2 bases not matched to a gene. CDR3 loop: CASRQGAYEQYF. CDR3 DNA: TGTGCCAGCAGGCAGGGGGCATACGAGCAGTACTTC.

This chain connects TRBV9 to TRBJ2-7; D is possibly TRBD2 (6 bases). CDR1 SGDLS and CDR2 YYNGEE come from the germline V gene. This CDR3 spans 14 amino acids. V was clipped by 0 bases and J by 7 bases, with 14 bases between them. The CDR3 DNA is TGTGCCAGCAGCGTAGGGACTACCCTACTAGAGCAGTACTTC. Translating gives CASSVGTTLLEQYF. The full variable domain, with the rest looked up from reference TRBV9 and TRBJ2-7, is DSGVTQTPKHLITATGQRVTLRCSPRSGDLSVYWYQQSLDQGLQFLIQYYNGEERAKGNILERFSAQQFPDLHSELNLSSLELGDSALYFCASSVGTTLLEQYFGPGTRLTVT.

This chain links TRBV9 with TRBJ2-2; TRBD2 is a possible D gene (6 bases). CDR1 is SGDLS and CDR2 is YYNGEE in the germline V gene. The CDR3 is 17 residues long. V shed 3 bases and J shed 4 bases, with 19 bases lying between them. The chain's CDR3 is CASSDPLAPRSTGELFF. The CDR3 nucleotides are TGTGCCAGCAGCGACCCACTAGCCCCACGTAGCACCGGGGAGCTGTTTTTT. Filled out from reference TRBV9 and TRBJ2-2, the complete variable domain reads DSGVTQTPKHLITATGQRVTLRCSPRSGDLSVYWYQQSLDQGLQFLIQYYNGEERAKGNILERFSAQQFPDLHSELNLSSLELGDSALYFCASSDPLAPRSTGELFFGEGSRLTVL.

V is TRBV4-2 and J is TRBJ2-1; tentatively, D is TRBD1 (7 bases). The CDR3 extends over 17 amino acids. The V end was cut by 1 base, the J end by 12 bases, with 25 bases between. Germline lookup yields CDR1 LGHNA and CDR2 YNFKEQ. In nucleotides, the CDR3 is TGTGCCAGCAGCCAAGCTATGGGCCCGGGAGAGCCAGGGGGGCAGTTCTTC. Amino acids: CASSQAMGPGEPGGQFF.

The CDR3 DNA is TGTGCCAGCAGCCCTATCGTCCGGACAGTGTCTTTTGGGCTTGGCTACACCTTC. It translates to CASSPIVRTVSFGLGYTF. The chain has TRBV5-6 and TRBJ1-2; weak D call: TRBD1 (6 bases). Deletions cut 4 bases from V and 7 bases from J, with 29 bases between. CDR3 length equals 18 residues. CDR1 SGHDT and CDR2 YYEEEE come from the germline V gene.

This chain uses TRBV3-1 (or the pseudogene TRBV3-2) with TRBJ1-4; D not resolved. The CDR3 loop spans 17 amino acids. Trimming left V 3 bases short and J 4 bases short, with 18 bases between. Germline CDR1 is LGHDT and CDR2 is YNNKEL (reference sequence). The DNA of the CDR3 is TGTGCCAGCAGCCAGGAGCAAGCCGGGGTAGATAATGAAAAACTGTTTTTT. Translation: CASSQEQAGVDNEKLFF.